This is a list of T cell receptor beta chains from one sample in a study of blood T cell repertoires in COVID-19. Assay: immunoSEQ multiplex PCR; the TCRdb copy retains only in-frame clones and omits some. This table has about 140,000 clones, approximately 80% appearing once. Sequenced sample: peripheral blood. Every receptor here comes from a human donor in a cohort sampled during active COVID-19. Each CDR3 is given without its conserved first and last residue. The D gene is left open where the match is weak. A clone size is listed for some rows: how often the clone was seen (once, few, many), or a class if it is expanded.

TRBV6-5,TRBD1,TRBJ2-1,-,ASQNRGLDNEQF
TRBV7-2,-,TRBJ1-4,-,ASRALGGTNEKLF
TRBV6-5,-,TRBJ2-5,once,ASSYPARGGRETQY
TRBV6-1,-,TRBJ1-4,-,ASRGQVATNEKLF
TRBV4-3,TRBD2,TRBJ2-2,once,ASSQELAGGRPNTGELF
TRBV5-5,TRBD1,TRBJ1-1,-,ASSPGGGTGYTEAF
TRBV7-9,-,TRBJ1-5,-,ASSLGRNQPQH
TRBV5-1,-,TRBJ1-3,-,ASSLGGAPGNTIY
TRBV24-1,-,TRBJ2-5,few,ATSDPPVGGQETQY
TRBV5-1,-,TRBJ1-1,-,ASSADGTMNTEAF
TRBV21-1,-,TRBJ1-5,few,ASSKVLVRRGPQPQH
TRBV7-9,-,TRBJ2-2,-,ASSLGISTGELF
TRBV16,TRBD2,TRBJ2-1,-,ASSLRTSGYNEQF
TRBV14,TRBD1,TRBJ1-1,-,ASSQFPPGQGGRAF
TRBV7-2,-,TRBJ1-2,-,ASRLRAPYGYT
TRBV6-6,-,TRBJ1-2,-,ASSNAVGGYT
TRBV19,-,TRBJ2-6,-,ASSSRDSGANVLT
TRBV7-2,TRBD1,TRBJ1-2,-,ASSTRDSYYGYT
TRBV5-4,TRBD2,TRBJ2-1,-,ASSSGLAGASGEQF
TRBV6-5,-,TRBJ1-1,few,ASSPPGGGAAF
TRBV6-1,-,TRBJ1-1,-,ASSEEGLGDTEAF
TRBV6-5,-,TRBJ2-5,-,ASSYAGSEETQY
TRBV3-1/TRBV3-2,-,TRBJ1-1,-,ASSQTGMAF
TRBV9,-,TRBJ2-1,-,ASSVGGGDSSYNEQF
TRBV7-2,TRBD1,TRBJ2-2,few,ASSPGTGGTGELF
TRBV4-2,-,TRBJ1-5,-,ASSLGRDQPQH
TRBV28,-,TRBJ1-2,-,ASSNLDYGYT
TRBV10-3,-,TRBJ1-2,-,AISENKNYGYT
TRBV29-1,-,TRBJ2-1,-,SVEQAGKEQF
TRBV6-5,-,TRBJ2-1,-,AIDRSGEQF
TRBV4-3,TRBD1,TRBJ2-7,-,ASSQNRGLYEQY
TRBV25-1,TRBD2,TRBJ2-1,-,ASSGYRGGLAGEVEQF
TRBV9,TRBD2,TRBJ2-1,-,ASSPRTSGAYNEQF
TRBV7-8,-,TRBJ1-4,-,ASSSYRDITNEKLF
TRBV7-2,TRBD1,TRBJ1-3,-,ASSLGQGSGNTIY
TRBV5-4,-,TRBJ1-2,-,ASSSQRGNVDGYT
TRBV6-5,-,TRBJ1-1,-,ASRPTDSTEAF
TRBV9,TRBD1,TRBJ2-1,-,ASSVGPRGYDEQF
TRBV7-2,TRBD1,TRBJ1-2,-,ASSLLLQGERGYT
TRBV5-4,-,TRBJ2-3,-,ASSLKGGADTQY
TRBV6-1,-,TRBJ1-6,-,ASSERSYNSPLH
TRBV6-6,TRBD2,TRBJ2-2,-,ASSRPSGGPKGNTGELF
TRBV6-1,TRBD1,TRBJ2-2,-,ASSKGGQMNTGELF
TRBV28,TRBD1,TRBJ1-6,-,ASRVQGAGSPLH
TRBV6-6,-,TRBJ2-7,-,ASRPGDYEQY
TRBV4-1,TRBD2,TRBJ2-3,-,ASSLPGFVAGGPIDTQY
TRBV9,-,TRBJ2-2,-,ASSAPESAVGELF
TRBV18,TRBD1,TRBJ1-5,few,ASSSDRGLGQPQH
TRBV5-1,-,TRBJ1-4,once,ASSLSPRGTNEKLF
TRBV7-9,-,TRBJ1-1,-,ASSSGHLKNTEAF
TRBV19,TRBD1,TRBJ1-4,-,ASSPRTGTNEKLF